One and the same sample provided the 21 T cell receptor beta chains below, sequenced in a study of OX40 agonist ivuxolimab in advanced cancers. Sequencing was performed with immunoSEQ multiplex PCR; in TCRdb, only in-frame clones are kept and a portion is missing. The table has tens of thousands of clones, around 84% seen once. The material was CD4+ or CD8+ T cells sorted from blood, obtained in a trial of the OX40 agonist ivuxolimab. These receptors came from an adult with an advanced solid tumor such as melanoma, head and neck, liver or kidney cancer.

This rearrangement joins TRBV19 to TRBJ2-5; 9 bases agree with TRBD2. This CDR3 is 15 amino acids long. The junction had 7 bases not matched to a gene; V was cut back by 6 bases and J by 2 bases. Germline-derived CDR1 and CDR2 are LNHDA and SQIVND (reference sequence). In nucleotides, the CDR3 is TGTGCCAGTAGCCCCGGGACTAGCCAGCAAGAGACCCAGTACTTC. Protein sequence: CASSPGTSQQETQYF.

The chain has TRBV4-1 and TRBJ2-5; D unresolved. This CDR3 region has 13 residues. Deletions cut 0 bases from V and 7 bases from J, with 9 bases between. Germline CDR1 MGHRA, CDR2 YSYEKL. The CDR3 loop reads CASSQDRKGTQYF. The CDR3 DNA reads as TGCGCCAGCAGCCAAGATCGAAAAGGGACCCAGTACTTC.

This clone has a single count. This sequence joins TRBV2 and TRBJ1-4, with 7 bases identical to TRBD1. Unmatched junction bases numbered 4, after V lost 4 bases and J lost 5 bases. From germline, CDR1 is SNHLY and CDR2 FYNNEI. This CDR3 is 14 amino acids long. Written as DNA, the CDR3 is TGTGCCAGCAGTGTGGGACAGTGGAATGAAAAACTGTTTTTT. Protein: CASSVGQWNEKLFF.

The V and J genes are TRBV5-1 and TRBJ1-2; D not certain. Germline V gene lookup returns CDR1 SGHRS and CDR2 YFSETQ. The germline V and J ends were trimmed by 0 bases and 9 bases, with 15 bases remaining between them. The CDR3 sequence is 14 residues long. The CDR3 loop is CASSLGVPTKSYTF. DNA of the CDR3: TGCGCCAGCAGCTTGGGGGTCCCCACTAAGAGCTACACCTTC.

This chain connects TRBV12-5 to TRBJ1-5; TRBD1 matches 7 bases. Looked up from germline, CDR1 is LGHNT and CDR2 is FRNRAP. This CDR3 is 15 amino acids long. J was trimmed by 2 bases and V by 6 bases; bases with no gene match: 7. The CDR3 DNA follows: TGTGCTAGTGGACTTACAGGGGTAGGCAATCAGCCCCAGCATTTT. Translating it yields CASGLTGVGNQPQHF.

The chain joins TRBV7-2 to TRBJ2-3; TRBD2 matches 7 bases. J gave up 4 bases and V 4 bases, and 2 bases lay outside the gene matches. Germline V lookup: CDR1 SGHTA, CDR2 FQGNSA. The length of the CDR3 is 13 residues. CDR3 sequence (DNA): TGTGCCAGCAGCTCCGCGGGGGCAGATACGCAGTATTTT. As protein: CASSSAGADTQYF. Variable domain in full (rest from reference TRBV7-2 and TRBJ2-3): GAGVSQSPSNKVTEKGKDVELRCDPISGHTALYWYRQSLGQGLEFLIYFQGNSAPDKSGLPSDRFSAERTGGSVSTLTIQRTQQEDSAVYLCASSSAGADTQYFGPGTRLTVL.

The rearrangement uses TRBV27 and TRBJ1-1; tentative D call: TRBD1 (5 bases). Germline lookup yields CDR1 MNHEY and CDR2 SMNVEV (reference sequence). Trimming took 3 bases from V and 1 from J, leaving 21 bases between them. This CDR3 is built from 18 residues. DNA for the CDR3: TGTGCCAGCAGTTTGAATGAGCCGGGGACCCAACCGAACACTGAAGCTTTCTTT. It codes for CASSLNEPGTQPNTEAFF.

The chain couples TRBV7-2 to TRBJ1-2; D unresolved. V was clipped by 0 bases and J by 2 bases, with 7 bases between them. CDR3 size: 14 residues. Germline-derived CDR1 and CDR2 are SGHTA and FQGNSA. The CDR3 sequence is CASSLAADNYGYTF. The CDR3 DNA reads TGTGCCAGCAGCTTAGCCGCCGACAACTATGGCTACACCTTC.

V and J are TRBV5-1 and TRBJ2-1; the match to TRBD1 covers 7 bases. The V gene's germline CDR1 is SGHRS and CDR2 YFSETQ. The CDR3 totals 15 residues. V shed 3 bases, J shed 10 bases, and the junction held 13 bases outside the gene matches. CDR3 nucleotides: TGCGCCAGCAGCTCCTTTTGGACAGGAAATAGGGAGCAGTTCTTC. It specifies CASSSFWTGNREQFF. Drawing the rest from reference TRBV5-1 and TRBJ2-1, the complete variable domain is KAGVTQTPRYLIKTRGQQVTLSCSPISGHRSVSWYQQTPGQGLQFLFEYFSETQRNKGNFPGRFSGRQFSNSRSEMNVSTLELGDSALYLCASSSFWTGNREQFFGPGTRLTVL.

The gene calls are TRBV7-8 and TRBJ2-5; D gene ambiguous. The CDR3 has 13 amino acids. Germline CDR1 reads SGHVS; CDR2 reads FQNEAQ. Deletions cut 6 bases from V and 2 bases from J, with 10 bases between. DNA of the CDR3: TGTGCCAGCAGTGGTGTACAGCAAGAGACCCAGTACTTC. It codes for CASSGVQQETQYF. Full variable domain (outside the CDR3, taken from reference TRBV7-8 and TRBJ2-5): GAGVSQSPRYKVAKRGQDVALRCDPISGHVSLFWYQQALGQGPEFLTYFQNEAQLDKSGLPSDRFFAERPEGSVSTLKIQRTQQEDSAVYLCASSGVQQETQYFGPGTRLLVL.

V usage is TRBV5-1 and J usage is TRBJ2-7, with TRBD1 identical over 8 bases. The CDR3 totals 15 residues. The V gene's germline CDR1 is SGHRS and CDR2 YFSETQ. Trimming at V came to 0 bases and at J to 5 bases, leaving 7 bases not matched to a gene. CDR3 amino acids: CASSLAGGVWDEQYF. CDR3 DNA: TGCGCCAGCAGCTTGGCAGGGGGCGTATGGGACGAGCAGTACTTC.

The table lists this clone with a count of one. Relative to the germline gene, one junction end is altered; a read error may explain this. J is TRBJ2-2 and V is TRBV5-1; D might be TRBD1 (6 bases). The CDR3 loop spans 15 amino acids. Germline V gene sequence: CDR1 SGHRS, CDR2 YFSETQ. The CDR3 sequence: CASTLYQGPTGELFF. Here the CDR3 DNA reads TGCGCCAGCACCTTGTATCAGGGGCCAACCGGGGAGCTGTTTTTT.

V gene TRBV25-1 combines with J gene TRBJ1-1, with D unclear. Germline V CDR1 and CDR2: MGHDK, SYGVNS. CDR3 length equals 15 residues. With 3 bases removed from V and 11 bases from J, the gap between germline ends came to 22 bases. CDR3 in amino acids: CASSDYTSAIPQAFF. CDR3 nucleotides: TGTGCCAGCAGTGATTATACCTCGGCAATTCCTCAGGCTTTCTTT.

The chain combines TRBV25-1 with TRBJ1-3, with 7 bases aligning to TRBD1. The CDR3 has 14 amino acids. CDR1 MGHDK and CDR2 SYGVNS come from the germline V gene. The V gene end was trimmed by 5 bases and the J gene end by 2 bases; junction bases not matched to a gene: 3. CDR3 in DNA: TGTGCCAGCAGTAACAGGGGCCCTGGAAACACCATATATTTT. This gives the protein CASSNRGPGNTIYF.

The CDR3 is CASSLGRDGYTF. DNA for the CDR3: TGTGCCAGCAGCTTAGGACGGGATGGCTACACCTTC. This rearrangement joins TRBV7-8 to TRBJ1-2; D gene unclear. The CDR3 is made up of 12 amino acids. Germline CDR1 is SGHVS and CDR2 is FQNEAQ. V lost 1 base, J lost 6 bases, and 6 bases lay in between.

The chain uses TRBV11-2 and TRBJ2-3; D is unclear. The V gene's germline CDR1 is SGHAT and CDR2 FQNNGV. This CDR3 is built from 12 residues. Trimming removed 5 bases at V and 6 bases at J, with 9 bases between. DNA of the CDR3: TGTGCCAGCAGCCCCCGCCGGGATACGCAGTATTTT. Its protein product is CASSPRRDTQYF.

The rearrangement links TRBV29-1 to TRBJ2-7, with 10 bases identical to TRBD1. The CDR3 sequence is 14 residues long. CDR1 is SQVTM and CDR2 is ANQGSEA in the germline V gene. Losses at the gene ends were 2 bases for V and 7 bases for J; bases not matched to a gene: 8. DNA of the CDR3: TGCAGCGTTGAAATGGGACAGGGGATGGGGGAGCAGTACTTC. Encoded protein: CSVEMGQGMGEQYF.

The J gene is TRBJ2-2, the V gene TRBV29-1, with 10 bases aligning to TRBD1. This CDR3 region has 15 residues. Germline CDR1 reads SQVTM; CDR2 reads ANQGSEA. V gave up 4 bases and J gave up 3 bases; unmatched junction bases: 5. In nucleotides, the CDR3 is TGCAGCGTTGGATTAGGGACAGGGGACACCGGGGAGCTGTTTTTT. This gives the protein CSVGLGTGDTGELFF.

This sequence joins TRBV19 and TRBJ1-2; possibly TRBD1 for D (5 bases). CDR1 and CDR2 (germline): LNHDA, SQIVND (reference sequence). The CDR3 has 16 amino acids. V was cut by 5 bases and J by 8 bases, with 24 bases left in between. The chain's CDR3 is CASSARDPTLLGGYTF. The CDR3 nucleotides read TGTGCCAGTAGTGCCCGGGACCCAACCCTACTAGGGGGCTACACCTTC.

DNA for the CDR3: TGTGCCAGCAGTTTTCTCGAGGCCAGTCGAGGGCCCATATATTTT. Translation: CASSFLEASRGPIYF. This chain joins TRBV9 and TRBJ1-3; unclear D gene. The CDR3 length is 15 residues. Germline-derived CDR1 and CDR2 are SGDLS and YYNGEE. V was cut by 5 bases and J by 11 bases, with 23 bases left in between.

The CDR3 is CAISPGQGDSPLHF. CDR3 in DNA: TGTGCCATCAGTCCGGGACAGGGAGATTCACCCCTCCACTTT. The V call is TRBV10-3, the J call TRBJ1-6, with 9 bases lining up with TRBD1. Trimming at V came to 5 bases and at J to 8 bases, leaving 4 bases not matched to a gene. This CDR3 spans 14 amino acids. Germline V gene sequence: CDR1 ENHRY, CDR2 SYGVKD.